This record concerns one T cell receptor (beta chain) sequence. The data originate from a study of technical replicates of blood from a few donors. The table came from immunoSEQ multiplex PCR; TCRdb's copy has only in-frame clones and leaves some out. The sample has about 72,000 clones, 95% to 96% seen once. CDR1 and CDR2 (germline): LNHNV, YYDKDF (reference sequence). J gave up 7 bases and V 4 bases, and 1 base lay outside the gene matches. CDR3 size: 12 residues. The sample was T cells isolated from PBMCs. The origin of this receptor is a human donor in good health. The chain recombines TRBV15 with TRBJ1-5; 7 bases are a match to TRBD1. Here the CDR3 reads CATSTGGQPQHF. In nucleotides, the CDR3 is TGTGCCACCAGCACAGGGGGACAGCCCCAGCATTTT. The variable domain in full, completed from reference TRBV15 and TRBJ1-5, reads DAMVIQNPRYQVTQFGKPVTLSCSQTLNHNVMYWYQQKSSQAPKLLFHYYDKDFNNEADTPDNFQSRRPNTSFCFLDIRSPGLGDTAMYLCATSTGGQPQHFGDGTRLSIL.